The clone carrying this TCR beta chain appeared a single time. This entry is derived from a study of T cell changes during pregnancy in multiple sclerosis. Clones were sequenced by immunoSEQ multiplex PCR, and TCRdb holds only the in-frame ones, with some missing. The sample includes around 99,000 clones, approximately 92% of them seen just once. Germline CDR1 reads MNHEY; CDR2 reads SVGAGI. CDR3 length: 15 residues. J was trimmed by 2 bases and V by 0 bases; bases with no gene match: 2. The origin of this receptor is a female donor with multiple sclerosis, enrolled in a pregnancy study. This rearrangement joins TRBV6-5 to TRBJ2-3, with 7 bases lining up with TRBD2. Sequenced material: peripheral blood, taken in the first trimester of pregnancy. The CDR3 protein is CASSYSGGATDTQYF. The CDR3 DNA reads TGTGCCAGCAGTTACTCGGGAGGGGCCACAGATACGCAGTATTTT.